This entry features one T cell receptor (beta chain) sequence. This clone has only one observation. Its recognized antigen is unknown. Per-nucleotide qualities are absent, and no much larger clonotype sits a single base away. Collaborating institutions collected whole blood in K2EDTA tubes following their own protocols. Collaborator samples were shipped for TCRbeta analysis as frozen whole blood, isolated PBMCs, or DNA extracted from either sample type. This entry is derived from a study of blood T cell repertoires in COVID-19 (dated by TCRdb to the early 2020s). In terms of the full investigation: Samples covering the acute and convalescent phases of COVID-19 were provided by collaborators in the United States, Italy and Spain. The repertoires were released in a freely available public database meant as a resource for research on the immune response to SARS-CoV-2. The material from the prospective study consisted of cDNA or gDNA derived from T cells, B-cell-depleted T cells, or PBMCs. The dataset comprised deeply sampled blood TCRbeta repertoires from subjects exposed to, actively infected with, or recovered from COVID-19. Where available, HLA class I and class II types were taken from metadata supplied by the sample provider and were not determined by assay-based typing. The samples were drawn from the first 160 participants of the ongoing ImmuneRACE study and from 1,254 subjects provided by 6 global collaborators. Sample metadata almost always included a de-identified subject ID, COVID-19 status, age in years and sex.

The immunoSEQ Assay, a bias-controlled multiplex PCR, was used to amplify TCRbeta CDR3 regions from genomic DNA. From the authors' description of their analysis: Nucleated cell counts per sample were estimated from amplification of reference gene primers within the assay. To quantify the absolute abundance of each unique TCRbeta CDR3 rearrangement, sequence reads were collapsed and filtered. For each sample, productive Simpson clonality was calculated as the square root of Simpson's diversity index over productive rearrangements. TCRdb retrieved this table from immuneACCESS and kept in-frame rearrangements only. Not all clones are present; in checked studies, unresolved V genes account for under half, and no reason is known for the remainder. D and trimming were read from the DNA, whereas the V and J calls and clone size are those reported in that table. This sample is represented by approximately 250,000 clones; around nine tenths of them were singletons. The ten largest clonotypes hold 1.5% to 2% of the sample.

General conclusions and limits of the study: Clinical and demographic metadata were provided uncurated, with the amount varying by source and participant.

V and J are trimmed by 1 base and 4 bases, and the gene matches miss 4 bases of the junction. The CDR3 measures 15 amino acids from cysteine to phenylalanine. Of all the DNA, just the CDR3 is kept, 45 bases in frame from base 1. The germline V gene yields MGHRA for CDR1 and YSYEKL for CDR2. This sequence uses TRBV4-1 and TRBJ2-3, with 8 bases aligning to TRBD1. Sequencing used peripheral blood. The receptor was isolated from a man aged 30 to 45 with active or convalescent COVID-19. This receptor has the CDR3 CASSQVAQGADTQYF. DNA sequence: TGCGCCAGCAGCCAAGTCGCACAGGGGGCAGATACGCAGTATTTT.